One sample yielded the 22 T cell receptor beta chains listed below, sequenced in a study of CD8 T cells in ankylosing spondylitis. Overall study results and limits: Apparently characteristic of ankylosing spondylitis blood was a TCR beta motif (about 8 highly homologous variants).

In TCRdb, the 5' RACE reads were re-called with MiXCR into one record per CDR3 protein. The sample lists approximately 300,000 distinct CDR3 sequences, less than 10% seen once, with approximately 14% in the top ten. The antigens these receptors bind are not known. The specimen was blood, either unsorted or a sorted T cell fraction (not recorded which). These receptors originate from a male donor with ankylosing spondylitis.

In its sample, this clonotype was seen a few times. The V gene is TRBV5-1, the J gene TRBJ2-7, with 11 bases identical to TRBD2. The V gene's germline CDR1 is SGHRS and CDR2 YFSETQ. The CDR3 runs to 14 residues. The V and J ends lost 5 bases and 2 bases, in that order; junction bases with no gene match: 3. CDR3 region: CASRTSGTTYEQYF. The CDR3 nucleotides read TGCGCCAGCAGGACTAGCGGGACCACCTACGAGCAGTACTTC.

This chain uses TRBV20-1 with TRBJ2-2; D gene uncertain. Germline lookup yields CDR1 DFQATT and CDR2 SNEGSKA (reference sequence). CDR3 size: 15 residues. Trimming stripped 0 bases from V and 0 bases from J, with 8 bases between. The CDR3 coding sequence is TGCAGTGCTAGAGATTTCAGGTCGAACACCGGGGAGCTGTTTTTT. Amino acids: CSARDFRSNTGELFF.

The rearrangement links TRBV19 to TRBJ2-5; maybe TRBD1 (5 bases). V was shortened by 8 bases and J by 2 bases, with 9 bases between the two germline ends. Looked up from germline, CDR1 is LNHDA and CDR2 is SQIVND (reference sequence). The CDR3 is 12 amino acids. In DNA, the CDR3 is TGTGCCAGTGGGGCAAGACAAGAGACCCAGTACTTC. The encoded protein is CASGARQETQYF.

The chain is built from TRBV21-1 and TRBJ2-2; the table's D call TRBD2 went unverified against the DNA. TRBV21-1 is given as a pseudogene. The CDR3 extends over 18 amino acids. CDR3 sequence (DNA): TGTGCCAGCAGCAGAGAGACCGTGCGGGAGGGCCGGACCGGGGAGCTGTTTTTT. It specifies CASSRETVREGRTGELFF.

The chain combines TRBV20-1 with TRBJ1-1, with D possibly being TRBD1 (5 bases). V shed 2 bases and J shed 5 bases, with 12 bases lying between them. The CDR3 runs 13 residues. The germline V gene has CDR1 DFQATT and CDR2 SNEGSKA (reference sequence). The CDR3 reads CSARSGIETEAFF. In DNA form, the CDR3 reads TGCAGTGCTAGATCAGGGATCGAGACTGAAGCTTTCTTT.

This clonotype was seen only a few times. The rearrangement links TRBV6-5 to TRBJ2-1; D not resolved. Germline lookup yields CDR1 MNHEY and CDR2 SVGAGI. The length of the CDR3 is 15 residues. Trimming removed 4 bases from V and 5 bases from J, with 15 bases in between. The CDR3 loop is CASSWANPRDNEQFF. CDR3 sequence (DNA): TGTGCCAGCAGTTGGGCCAATCCTCGTGACAATGAGCAGTTCTTC.

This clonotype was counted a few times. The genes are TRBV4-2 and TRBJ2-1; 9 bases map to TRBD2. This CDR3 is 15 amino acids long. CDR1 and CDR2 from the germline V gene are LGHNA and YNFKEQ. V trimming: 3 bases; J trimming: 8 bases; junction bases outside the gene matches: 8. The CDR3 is CASSQLSGSVDEQFF. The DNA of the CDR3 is TGTGCCAGCAGCCAGCTTAGCGGGAGTGTAGATGAGCAGTTCTTC.

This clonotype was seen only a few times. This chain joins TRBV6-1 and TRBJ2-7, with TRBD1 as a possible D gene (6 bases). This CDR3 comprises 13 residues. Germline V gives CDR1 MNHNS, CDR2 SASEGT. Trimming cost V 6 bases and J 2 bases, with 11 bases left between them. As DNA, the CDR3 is TGTGCCAGCAGGGAATCAGGGGCCTACGAGCAGTACTTC. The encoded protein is CASRESGAYEQYF.

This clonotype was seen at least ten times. CDR3 amino acids: CASSPPRFTTGELFF. CDR3 nucleotides: TGTGCCAGCAGCCCCCCCCGGTTTACCACCGGGGAGCTGTTTTTT. The chain uses TRBV3-1 and TRBJ2-2, with D unclear. Germline CDR1 is LGHDT and CDR2 is YNNKEL (reference sequence). The CDR3 is 15 residues long. Trimming stripped 4 bases from V and 4 bases from J, with 13 bases between.

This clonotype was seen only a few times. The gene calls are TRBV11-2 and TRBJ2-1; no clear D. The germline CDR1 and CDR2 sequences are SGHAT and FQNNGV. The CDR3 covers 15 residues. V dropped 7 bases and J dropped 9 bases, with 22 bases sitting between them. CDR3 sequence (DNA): TGTGCCAGCACCATAGCCGGGTCTCGGGTCGGTGAGCAGTTCTTC. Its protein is CASTIAGSRVGEQFF.

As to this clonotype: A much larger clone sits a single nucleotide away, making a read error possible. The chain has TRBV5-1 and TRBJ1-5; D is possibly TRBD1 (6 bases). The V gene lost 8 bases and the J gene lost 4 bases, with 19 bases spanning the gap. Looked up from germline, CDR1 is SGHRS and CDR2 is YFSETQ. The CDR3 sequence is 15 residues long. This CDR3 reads CARSPTGTLNQPQHF. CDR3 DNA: TGCGCCAGGAGCCCTACCGGGACACTGAATCAGCCCCAGCATTTT.

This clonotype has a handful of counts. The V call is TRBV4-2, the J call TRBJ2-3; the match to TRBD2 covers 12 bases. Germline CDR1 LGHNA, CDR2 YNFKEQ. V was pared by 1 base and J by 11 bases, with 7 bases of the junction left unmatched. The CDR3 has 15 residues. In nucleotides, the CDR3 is TGTGCCAGCAGCCAAGGGGCTAGCGGGAGGGTTGGGCAGTATTTT. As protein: CASSQGASGRVGQYF.

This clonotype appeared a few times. The CDR3, as DNA: TGCAGCGCAGAAGGACTAACAGATGAGCAGTTCTTC. Translating gives CSAEGLTDEQFF. The V call is TRBV29-1, the J call TRBJ2-1; D possibly corresponds to TRBD2 (6 bases). The CDR3 loop spans 12 amino acids. CDR1 and CDR2 (germline): SQVTM, ANQGSEA. The ends were cut back, 7 bases at V and 8 bases at J, with 15 bases in the middle.

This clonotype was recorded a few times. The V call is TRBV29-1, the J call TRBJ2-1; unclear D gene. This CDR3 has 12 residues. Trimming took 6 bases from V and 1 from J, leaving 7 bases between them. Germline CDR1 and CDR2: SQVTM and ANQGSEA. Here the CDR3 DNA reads TGCAGCGTCGACGTGTCCTACAATGAGCAGTTCTTC. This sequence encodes CSVDVSYNEQFF.

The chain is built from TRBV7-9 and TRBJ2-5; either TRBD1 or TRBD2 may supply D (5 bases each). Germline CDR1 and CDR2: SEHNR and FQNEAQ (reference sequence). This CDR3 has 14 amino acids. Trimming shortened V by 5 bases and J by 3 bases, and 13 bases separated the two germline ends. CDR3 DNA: TGTGCCAGCAGCCTAGGGACGGCTAAAGAGACCCAGTACTTC. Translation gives CASSLGTAKETQYF.

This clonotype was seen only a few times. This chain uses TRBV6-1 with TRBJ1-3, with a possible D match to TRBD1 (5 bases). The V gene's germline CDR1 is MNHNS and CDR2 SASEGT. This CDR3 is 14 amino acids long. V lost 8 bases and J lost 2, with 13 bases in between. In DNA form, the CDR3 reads TGTGCCAGCCGAGGAGGGGTCCCTGGAAACACCATATATTTT. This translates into CASRGGVPGNTIYF.

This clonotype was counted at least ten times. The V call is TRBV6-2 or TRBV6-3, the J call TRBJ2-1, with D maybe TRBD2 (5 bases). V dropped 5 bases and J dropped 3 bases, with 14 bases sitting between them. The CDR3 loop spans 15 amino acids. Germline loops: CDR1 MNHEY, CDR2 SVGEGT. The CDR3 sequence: CASSDLAILYNEQFF. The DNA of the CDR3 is TGTGCCAGCAGTGACCTAGCCATTCTCTACAATGAGCAGTTCTTC.

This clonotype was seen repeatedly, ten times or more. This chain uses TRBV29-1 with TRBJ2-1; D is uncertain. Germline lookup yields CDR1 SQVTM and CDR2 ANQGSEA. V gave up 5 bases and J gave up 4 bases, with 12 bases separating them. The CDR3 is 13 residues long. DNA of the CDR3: TGCAGCGTTCGCGCTAGTCGGTACAATGAGCAGTTCTTC. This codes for CSVRASRYNEQFF.

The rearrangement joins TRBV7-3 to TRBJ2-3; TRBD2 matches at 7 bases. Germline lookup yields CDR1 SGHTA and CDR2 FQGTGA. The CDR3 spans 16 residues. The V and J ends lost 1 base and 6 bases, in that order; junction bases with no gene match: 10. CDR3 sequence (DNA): TGTGCCAGCAGCTTAATGCGGGGAGGGCGTGCCGATACGCAGTATTTT. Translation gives CASSLMRGGRADTQYF.

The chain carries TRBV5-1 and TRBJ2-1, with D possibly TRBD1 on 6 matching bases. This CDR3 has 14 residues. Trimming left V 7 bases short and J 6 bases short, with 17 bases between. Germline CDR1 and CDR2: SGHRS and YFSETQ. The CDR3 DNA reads TGCGCCAGCGCTTCAGGGGTTGCCATCAATGAGCAGTTCTTC. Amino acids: CASASGVAINEQFF.

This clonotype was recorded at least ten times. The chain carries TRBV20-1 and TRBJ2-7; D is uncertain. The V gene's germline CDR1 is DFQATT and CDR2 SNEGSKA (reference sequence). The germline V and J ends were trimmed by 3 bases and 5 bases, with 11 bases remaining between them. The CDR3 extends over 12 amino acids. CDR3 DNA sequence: TGCAGTGCTAGCCTGACTTGGAACGAGCAGTACTTC. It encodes CSASLTWNEQYF.

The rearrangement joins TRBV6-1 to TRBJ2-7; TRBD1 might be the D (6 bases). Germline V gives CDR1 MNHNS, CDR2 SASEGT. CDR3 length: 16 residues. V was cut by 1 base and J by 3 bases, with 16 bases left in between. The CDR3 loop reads CASSEEGDTRDYEQYF. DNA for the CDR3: TGTGCCAGCAGTGAAGAGGGGGACACGAGAGACTACGAGCAGTACTTC.